The 2 T cell receptor beta chains listed next were all sequenced from one sample in a study of Ad26.COV2.S vaccination and SARS-CoV-2 variants. Using immunoSEQ multiplex PCR, the repertoire was profiled, and TCRdb retains in-frame clones only, with some absent. The sample shows hundreds of thousands of clones, 75% to 95% of them seen only once. Regarding treatment: around 19 received Ad26.COV2.S at low or high dose, single or two shots; 5 received placebo; per-sample allocation not given. Sampling was performed 63 days after the first vaccine or placebo injection. Sample: peripheral blood, taken in a trial of Ad26.COV2.S vaccine versus placebo. Source of these receptors: a person between 18 and 59 years old who received the Ad26.COV2.S COVID-19 vaccine or a placebo.

The chain has TRBV4-3 and TRBJ2-3, with 8 nucleotides matching TRBD2. Trimming cost V 3 bases and J 6 bases; bases outside gene matches: 17. The CDR3 spans 18 residues. The germline CDR1 and CDR2 sequences are LGHNA and YSLEER. CDR3 DNA: TGCGCCAGCAGCCAGTTCGGGAGGGGAGATATATTTGTCGATACGCAGTATTTT. Translation: CASSQFGRGDIFVDTQYF.

J is TRBJ2-1 and V is TRBV18; tentatively, D is TRBD1 or TRBD2 (6 bases each). The CDR3 sequence is 15 residues long. CDR1 KGHSH and CDR2 LQKENI come from the germline V gene. V was shortened by 2 bases and J by 5 bases, with 13 bases between the two germline ends. CDR3 in amino acids: CASSPRGVGDNEQFF. In DNA form, the CDR3 reads TGTGCCAGCTCACCAAGGGGGGTTGGAGACAATGAGCAGTTCTTC.